One T cell receptor beta chain is described in this entry. The data originate from a study of CD8 T cells in Susac syndrome. Random hexamers were used to reverse transcribe roughly 0.5 to 1 ug of RNA. TCRdb passed the immunoSEQ multiplex PCR reads through MiXCR, listing each CDR3 protein once. The sample holds more than 95,000 distinct CDR3 sequences; about 94% are singletons and the top ten take more than 0.2%. This CDR3 is 14 amino acids long. Germline CDR1 LNHDA, CDR2 SQIVND (reference sequence). V was shortened by 4 bases and J by 9 bases, with 16 bases between the two germline ends. The sequence came from a human donor with Susac syndrome. Sample: CD8+ T cells from PBMCs. The J gene is TRBJ1-5, the V gene TRBV19, with D tentatively TRBD1 (5 bases). CDR3 sequence reads: CASSTGPTQGPQHF. In DNA form, the CDR3 reads TGTGCCAGTAGTACCGGACCCACCCAGGGGCCCCAGCATTTT.